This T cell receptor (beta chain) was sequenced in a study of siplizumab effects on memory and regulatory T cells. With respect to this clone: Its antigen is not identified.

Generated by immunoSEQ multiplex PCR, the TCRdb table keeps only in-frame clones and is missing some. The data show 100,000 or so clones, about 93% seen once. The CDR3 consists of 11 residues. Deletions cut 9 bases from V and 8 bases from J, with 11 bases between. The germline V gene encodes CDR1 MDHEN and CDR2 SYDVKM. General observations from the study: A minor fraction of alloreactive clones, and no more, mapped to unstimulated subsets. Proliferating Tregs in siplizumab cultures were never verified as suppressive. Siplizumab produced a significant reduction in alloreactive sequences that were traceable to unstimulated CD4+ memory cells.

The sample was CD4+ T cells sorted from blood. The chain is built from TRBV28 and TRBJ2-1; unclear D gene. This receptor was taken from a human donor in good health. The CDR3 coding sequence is TGTGCCAGTGACAATGGGTATGAGCAGTTCTTC. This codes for CASDNGYEQFF.